This passage covers 14 T cell receptor beta chains from one sample sequenced in a study of blood T cell repertoires in COVID-19 (dated by TCRdb to about 2020). The library was produced with the immunoSEQ multiplex PCR assay. TCRdb stores this immuneACCESS table with in-frame sequences only. Part of the clones is absent; in the studies checked, under half of the shortfall reflects unresolved V genes, and no reason is known for the rest. The sample table shows over 100,000 clones, and roughly 82% are seen once. The ten largest make up roughly a quarter of the sample. Sequencing was carried out using peripheral blood. The receptors originated from a man aged 60 to 75 with acute or convalescent COVID-19.

The chain combines TRBV29-1 with TRBJ2-7; 8 positions agree with TRBD1. Germline lookup yields CDR1 SQVTM and CDR2 ANQGSEA. CDR3 length equals 13 residues. V was clipped by 4 bases and J by 2 bases; unmatched bases: 4. CDR3 amino acids: CSVAGTGAYEQYF. The DNA for the CDR3 is TGCAGCGTTGCCGGGACAGGCGCCTACGAGCAGTACTTC.

V gene TRBV2 combines with J gene TRBJ2-7, with D uncertain. The CDR3 contains 13 residues. The V end was cut by 0 bases, the J end by 3 bases, with 6 bases between. Germline CDR1 SNHLY, CDR2 FYNNEI. CDR3 protein: CASSEARYYEQYF. The CDR3 DNA sequence: TGTGCCAGCAGTGAAGCCAGGTACTACGAGCAGTACTTC.

The rearrangement links TRBV5-1 to TRBJ2-2; 7 bases are shared with TRBD2. Trimming at V came to 3 bases and at J to 0 bases, leaving 11 bases not matched to a gene. The germline CDR1 and CDR2 sequences are SGHRS and YFSETQ. The CDR3 runs 18 residues. CDR3 bases: TGCGCCAGCAGCTCAACCACCACTAGCGCGCCGAACACCGGGGAGCTGTTTTTT. Translated: CASSSTTTSAPNTGELFF.

The count of this clone is one. As DNA, the CDR3 is TGTGCCATCAGTGAGAGCGGGCGCACAGATACGCAGTATTTT. This encodes CAISESGRTDTQYF. The genes are TRBV10-3 and TRBJ2-3, with D possibly being TRBD2 (6 bases). CDR1 ENHRY and CDR2 SYGVKD come from the germline V gene. The V and J ends lost 2 bases and 1 base respectively, with 7 bases between them. The CDR3 is 14 residues long.

The chain uses TRBV19 and TRBJ2-2; 7 nucleotides line up with TRBD2. Trimming at V came to 8 bases and at J to 1 base, leaving 7 bases not matched to a gene. CDR1 LNHDA and CDR2 SQIVND come from the germline V gene (reference sequence). This CDR3 is 15 amino acids long. In nucleotides, the CDR3 is TGTGCCAGTTCCAGCCTAGCGGTGAACACCGGGGAGCTGTTTTTT. Translated: CASSSLAVNTGELFF.

The chain couples TRBV27 to TRBJ1-1; no clear D gene. CDR1 is MNHEY, CDR2 SMNVEV, per germline (reference sequence). V lost 3 bases and J lost 4, with 9 bases in between. The CDR3 loop spans 13 amino acids. The CDR3 protein is CASSFRDLTEAFF. The CDR3 DNA follows: TGTGCCAGCAGTTTTCGGGATCTCACTGAAGCTTTCTTT.

The sample holds a few counts of this clone. The rearrangement uses TRBV9 and TRBJ1-3; 9 bases are shared with TRBD1. Germline trimming cut 0 bases from V and 0 bases from J; bases unmatched to any gene: 1. The CDR3 covers 16 residues. The V gene's germline CDR1 is SGDLS and CDR2 YYNGEE. The CDR3 is CASSVGQGGSGNTIYF. As DNA, the CDR3 is TGTGCCAGCAGCGTAGGACAGGGGGGCTCTGGAAACACCATATATTTT.

In DNA, the CDR3 is TGTGCCAGCAGCACAATCCGAAATTCACCCCTCCACTTT. This translates into CASSTIRNSPLHF. This chain connects TRBV27 to TRBJ1-6; D gene unclear. With 6 bases removed from V and 7 bases from J, the gap between germline ends came to 10 bases. The CDR3 contains 13 residues. Germline V gives CDR1 MNHEY, CDR2 SMNVEV (reference sequence).

In this sample, this clone turned up a few times. The CDR3 DNA is TGTGCCAGTACCGAGCTATCCTCTGGAAACACCATATATTTT. Protein product: CASTELSSGNTIYF. The chain recombines TRBV19 with TRBJ1-3, with D unresolved. Between the trimmed V and J ends, which lost 7 bases and 0 bases, there was a span of 10 bases. The CDR3 totals 14 residues. The V gene's germline CDR1 is LNHDA and CDR2 SQIVND (reference sequence). Full variable domain (outside the CDR3, taken from reference TRBV19 and TRBJ1-3): DGGITQSPKYLFRKEGQNVTLSCEQNLNHDAMYWYRQDPGQGLRLIYYSQIVNDFQKGDIAEGYSVSREKKESFPLTVTSAQKNPTAFYLCASTELSSGNTIYFGEGSWLTVV.

This chain connects TRBV6-6 to TRBJ1-2; D call uncertain. Germline V gene data show CDR1 as MNHNY and CDR2 as SVGAGI (reference sequence). V was clipped by 2 bases and J by 0 bases, with 13 bases between them. This CDR3 region has 16 residues. The CDR3 region has the DNA TGTGCCAGCAGTTACACGATGCTATCCACTAACTATGGCTACACCTTC. Protein sequence: CASSYTMLSTNYGYTF.

The CDR3 region is CASRRTSGQQETQYF. The DNA of the CDR3 is TGTGCCAGCAGGAGGACTAGCGGGCAGCAAGAGACCCAGTACTTC. This rearrangement joins TRBV6-5 to TRBJ2-5; 11 positions match TRBD2. The germline gives CDR1 MNHEY, CDR2 SVGAGI. CDR3 length equals 15 residues. With 6 bases clipped from V and 2 bases from J, the junction kept 5 bases outside the gene matches.

The V and J genes are TRBV3-1 (or the pseudogene TRBV3-2) and TRBJ2-7; D is ambiguous. Per germline, CDR1 LGHDT and CDR2 YNNKEL (reference sequence). The CDR3 has 12 amino acids. V was trimmed by 0 bases and J by 3 bases, leaving 3 bases between them. The CDR3 is CASSQDRYEQYF. The CDR3 DNA sequence: TGTGCCAGCAGCCAAGATCGCTACGAGCAGTACTTC.

This rearrangement joins TRBV11-2 to TRBJ2-3, with TRBD1 identical over 8 bases. From germline, CDR1 is SGHAT and CDR2 FQNNGV. This CDR3 is built from 16 residues. V gave up 1 base and J gave up 4 bases; unmatched junction bases: 7. CDR3 sequence: CASSLGPGQVPDTQYF. The CDR3 DNA sequence: TGTGCCAGCAGCTTAGGGCCGGGACAGGTCCCAGATACGCAGTATTTT.

The sample holds many counts of this clone. The gene calls are TRBV29-1 and TRBJ2-7, with D possibly being TRBD2 (5 bases). V was clipped by 0 bases and J by 3 bases, with 12 bases between them. This CDR3 comprises 14 residues. Looked up from germline, CDR1 is SQVTM and CDR2 is ANQGSEA. In DNA, the CDR3 is TGCAGCGTTGAAGACACGCGGGTAAGCTACGAGCAGTACTTC. Protein: CSVEDTRVSYEQYF.